The present T cell receptor beta chain was sequenced within a study of CD8+CD57+ T cells in acquired aplastic anemia (dated by TCRdb to the late 2010s). In terms of the full investigation: Extracted DNA from sorted CD4+ and CD8+ cells averaged approximately 3 ug, ranging from roughly 0.17 to 30 ug. Mean read counts for healthy donor samples were around 10 million for CD4+ cells and 11 million to 14 million for CD8+ cells. Findings and caveats that apply to the study as a whole: Twenty-nine CD8+ CDR3 sequences were shared between patients and controls but appeared highly expressed in patients and within their immunodominant clones. Patients and healthy controls showed no significant difference in CD8+ Simpson's diversity (P=0.060).

TCR beta VDJ combination and CDR3 sequence profiling used genomic DNA as the template. TCR repertoire sequencing was run on an Illumina HiSeq 2000. In the authors' own workflow: TRBV/TRBJ rearrangement plots, CDR3 size and DJ length profiles, and Simpson's diversity index were used to assess repertoires. The immunodominant clone was defined as the most abundant DNA sequence in deep sequencing data. CDR3 amino acid sequences were screened for sharing across subjects and were compared with published repertoires and the VDJdb database. The raw public reads went through TCRdb reprocessing: fastp at Q25, MiXCR clone calling, in-frame beta chains kept. Every distinct CDR3 protein forms one entry, paired with its most common genes and DNA. It is TCRdb's table, rather than the study itself, that gives the V and J calls and clone size. A total of around 140,000 distinct CDR3 sequences appear in this sample, approximately 41% of them only once. The top ten clones comprise 6.5% to 10% of the sample.

Via the germline V gene, CDR1 is SNHLY and CDR2 FYNNEI. The cysteine opens and the phenylalanine closes a CDR3 of 15 amino acids. Kept here is only the CDR3 DNA, which spans 45 bases and is read in frame from base 1. Trimming costs V 0 bases and J 1 base, and their ends lie 7 bases apart. The sample holds a few counts of this clonotype. No antigen is known for it. One base away there is no much larger clone; base qualities are not given. The study deep-sequenced TCR repertoires of sorted CD4+ and CD8+ blood T cells from severe aplastic anemia patients and healthy subjects. Ficoll-Paque density gradient centrifugation was used to isolate peripheral blood mononuclear cells. Before DNA extraction, CD4+ and CD8+ T cells were sorted with FACS or magnetic beads.

The source of this sequence is a human donor in good health, serving as a control. The chain employs TRBV2 and TRBJ1-3; no D gene can be assigned with confidence. The sequenced sample was sorted CD4+, CD8+, or CD8+CD57+ T cells (not recorded which) from PBMCs. The bases are TGTGCCAGCAGTGAAGCGCCAGGATCTGGAAACACCATATATTTT. Its product reads: CASSEAPGSGNTIYF. The full variable domain, with segments outside the CDR3 supplied by the reference TRBV2 and TRBJ1-3 proteins, appears as EPEVTQTPSHQVTQMGQEVILRCVPISNHLYFYWYRQILGQKVEFLVSFYNNEISEKSEIFDDQFSVERPDGSNFTLKIRSTKLEDSAMYFCASSEAPGSGNTIYFGEGSWLTVV.